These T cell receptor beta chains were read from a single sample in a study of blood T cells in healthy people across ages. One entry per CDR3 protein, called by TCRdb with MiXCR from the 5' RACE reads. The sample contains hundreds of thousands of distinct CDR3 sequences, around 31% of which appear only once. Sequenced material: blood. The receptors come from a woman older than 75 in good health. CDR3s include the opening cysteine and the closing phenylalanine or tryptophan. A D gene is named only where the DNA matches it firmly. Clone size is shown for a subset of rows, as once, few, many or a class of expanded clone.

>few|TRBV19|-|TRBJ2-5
CASSTLKRTSLQRGETQYF
TGTGCCAGTAGTACTCTCAAAAGGACTTCTCTACAGAGAGGAGAGACCCAGTACTTC
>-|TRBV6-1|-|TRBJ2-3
CAIVSGRDTDTQYF
TGTGCCATCGTTAGCGGTCGGGACACAGATACGCAGTATTTT
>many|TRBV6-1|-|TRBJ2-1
CASSVNRHNEQFF
TGTGCCAGCAGTGTTAACCGACACAATGAGCAGTTCTTC
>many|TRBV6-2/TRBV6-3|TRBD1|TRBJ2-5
CASSYSLLTGGETQYF
TGTGCCAGCAGTTACTCGTTATTGACAGGGGGCGAGACCCAGTACTTC
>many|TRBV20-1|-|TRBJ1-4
CSAVEQGRHGKLFF
TGCAGTGCAGTCGAACAGGGCCGCCATGGAAAACTGTTTTTT
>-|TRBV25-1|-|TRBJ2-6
CASSESRGGANVLTF
TGTGCCAGCAGTGAAAGCAGGGGTGGGGCCAACGTCCTGACTTTC
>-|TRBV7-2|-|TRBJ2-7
CASSLREGGRPYEQYF
TGTGCCAGCAGCTTACGGGAAGGGGGGAGACCCTACGAGCAGTACTTC
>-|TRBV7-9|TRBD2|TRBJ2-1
CASSLAGATNEQFF
TGTGCCAGCAGCCTAGCGGGGGCGACCAATGAGCAGTTCTTC
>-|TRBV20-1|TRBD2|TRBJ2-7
CSAKLSGPTYEQYF
TGCAGTGCTAAACTTAGCGGGCCTACCTACGAGCAGTACTTC
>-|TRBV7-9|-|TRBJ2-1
CASSLGRSGLSSYNEQFF
TGTGCCAGCAGCTTAGGTCGGTCGGGGCTAAGCTCCTACAATGAGCAGTTCTTC
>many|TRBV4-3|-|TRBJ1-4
CASSYRMEVREKLFF
TGCGCCAGCAGCTACAGAATGGAGGTCAGAGAAAAACTGTTTTTT
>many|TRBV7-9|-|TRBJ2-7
CASSSLRGEQYF
TGTGCCAGCAGCTCGCTCCGGGGGGAGCAGTACTTC
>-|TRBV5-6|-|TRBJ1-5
CASSFMGQPQHF
TGTGCCAGCAGCTTCATGGGCCAGCCCCAGCATTTT
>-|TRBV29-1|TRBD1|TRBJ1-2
CSVQGGYGYTF
TGCAGCGTTCAGGGGGGCTATGGCTACACCTTC
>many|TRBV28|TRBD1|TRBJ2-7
CASNAQGWSSYEQYF
TGTGCCAGTAACGCACAGGGGTGGAGCTCCTACGAGCAGTACTTC
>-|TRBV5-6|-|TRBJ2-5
CASSVPGVGGETQYF
TGTGCCAGCAGCGTGCCGGGAGTGGGGGGCGAGACCCAGTACTTC
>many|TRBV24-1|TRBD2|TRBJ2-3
CATSDPAGLAGATDTQYF
TGTGCCACCAGTGACCCCGCGGGACTAGCGGGGGCAACGGATACGCAGTATTTT
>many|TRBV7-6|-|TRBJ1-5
CASSPGRSNQPQHF
TGTGCCAGCAGCCCCGGCAGGAGCAATCAGCCCCAGCATTTT
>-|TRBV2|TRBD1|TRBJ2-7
CASSEALLTGQGRAYEQYF
TGTGCCAGCAGTGAAGCGCTTCTCACAGGACAGGGGCGGGCGTACGAGCAGTACTTC
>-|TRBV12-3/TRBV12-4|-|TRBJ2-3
CASIPVSPDTQYF
TGTGCCAGTATACCAGTGAGCCCAGATACGCAGTATTTT
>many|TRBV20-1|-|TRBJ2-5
CSASYGGPRETQYF
TGCAGTGCTAGTTACGGGGGGCCCAGGGAGACCCAGTACTTC
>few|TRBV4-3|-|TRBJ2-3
CASSQESRTPRDTQYF
TGCGCCAGCAGCCAAGAAAGCAGGACCCCCAGGGATACGCAGTATTTT
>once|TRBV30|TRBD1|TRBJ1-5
CAWRPPGQYQPQHF
TGTGCCTGGAGGCCCCCGGGACAGTATCAGCCCCAGCATTTT
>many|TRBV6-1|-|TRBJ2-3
CASSARGYTDTQYF
TGTGCCAGCAGTGCCAGAGGGTACACAGATACGCAGTATTTT
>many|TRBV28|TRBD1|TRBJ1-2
CASSLHPRTGGTDGYTF
TGTGCCAGCAGTTTACATCCGCGGACAGGGGGTACTGATGGCTACACCTTC
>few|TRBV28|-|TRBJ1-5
CASSKILGNQPQHF
TGTGCCAGCAGCAAAATTTTGGGCAATCAGCCCCAGCATTTT
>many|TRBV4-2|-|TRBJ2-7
CASSRGHDSYEQYF
TGTGCCAGCAGCCGGGGGCATGACTCCTACGAGCAGTACTTC
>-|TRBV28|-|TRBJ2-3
CASSFSGTSTDTQYF
TGTGCCAGCAGTTTCTCCGGGACTAGCACAGATACGCAGTATTTT
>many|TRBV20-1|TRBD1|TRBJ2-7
CSAPGDRGYEQYF
TGCAGTGCTCCAGGGGACAGGGGATACGAGCAGTACTTC
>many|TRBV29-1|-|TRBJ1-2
CSVERQRGYTF
TGCAGCGTTGAGAGGCAGCGTGGCTACACCTTC
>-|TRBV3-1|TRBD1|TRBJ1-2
CASSRRGQGYTF
TGTGCCAGCAGCCGCAGGGGGCAGGGCTACACCTTC
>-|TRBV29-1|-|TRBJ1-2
CSVEGQVNYGYTF
TGCAGCGTGGAGGGGCAGGTTAACTATGGCTACACCTTC
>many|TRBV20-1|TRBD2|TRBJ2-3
CSASFLAGGGTDTQYF
TGCAGTGCTAGTTTTCTAGCGGGGGGTGGAACAGATACGCAGTATTTT
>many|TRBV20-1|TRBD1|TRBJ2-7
CSATPGQAYEQYF
TGCAGTGCTACCCCGGGACAGGCCTACGAGCAGTACTTC
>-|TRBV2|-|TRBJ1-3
CASSEGRNTIYF
TGTGCCAGCAGTGAAGGGAGGAACACCATATATTTT
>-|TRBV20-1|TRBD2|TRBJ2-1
CSATYLAGGPVEQFF
TGCAGTGCTACCTATCTAGCGGGAGGGCCTGTTGAGCAGTTCTTC
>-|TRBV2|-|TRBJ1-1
CASSEYIQGTVRTEAFF
TGTGCCAGCAGTGAATATATACAGGGAACAGTGAGGACTGAAGCTTTCTTT
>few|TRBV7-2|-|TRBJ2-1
CASSPWVEGTNEQFF
TGTGCCAGCAGCCCATGGGTTGAAGGAACGAATGAGCAGTTCTTC
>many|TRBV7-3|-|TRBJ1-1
CASSLRRDTEAFF
TGTGCCAGCAGTCTCCGACGGGACACTGAAGCTTTCTTT
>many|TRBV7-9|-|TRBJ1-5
CASSGQSNQPQHF
TGTGCCAGCTCAGGACAGAGCAATCAGCCCCAGCATTTT
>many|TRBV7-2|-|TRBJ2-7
CASSSAGYEQYF
TGTGCCAGCAGCTCCGCAGGCTACGAGCAGTACTTC
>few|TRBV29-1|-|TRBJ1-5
CSVAVDQGAQHF
TGCAGCGTTGCTGTAGACCAGGGAGCCCAGCATTTT
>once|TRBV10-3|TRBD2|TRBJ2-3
CAISESIRGGGNTDTQYF
TGTGCCATCAGTGAAAGTATCCGGGGGGGCGGCAACACAGATACGCAGTATTTT
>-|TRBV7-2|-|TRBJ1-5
CASSDTGYQAQHF
TGTGCCAGCAGCGATACAGGGTATCAGGCCCAGCATTTT
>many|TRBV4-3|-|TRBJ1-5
CASSQDKEASRPQHF
TGCGCCAGCAGCCAAGATAAGGAGGCCTCGCGGCCCCAGCATTTT
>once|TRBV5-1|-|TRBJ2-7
CASSTSGTGPYEQYF
TGCGCCAGCAGCACTTCTGGTACAGGACCCTACGAGCAGTACTTC
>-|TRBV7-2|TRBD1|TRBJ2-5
CASSFAGQGETQYF
TGTGCCAGCAGCTTCGCTGGACAGGGAGAGACCCAGTACTTC
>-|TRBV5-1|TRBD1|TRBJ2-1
CASSLGSGQGAEQFF
TGCGCCAGCAGCTTGGGATCGGGACAGGGGGCCGAGCAGTTCTTC
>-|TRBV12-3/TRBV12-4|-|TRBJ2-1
CASSLVGTGETQFF
TGTGCCAGCAGTTTAGTTGGGACTGGCGAGACCCAGTTCTTC
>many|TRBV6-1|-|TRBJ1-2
CASTRGTQGGANYGYTF
TGTGCCAGCACCCGAGGGACGCAAGGAGGAGCTAACTATGGCTACACCTTC
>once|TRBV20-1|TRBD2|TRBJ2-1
CSLLPLAGGYNEQFF
TGCAGTCTCCTCCCCCTGGCGGGGGGATACAATGAGCAGTTCTTC
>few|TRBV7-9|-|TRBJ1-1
CASSLAWAGVLNTEAFF
TGTGCCAGCAGCTTAGCGTGGGCAGGGGTCCTGAACACTGAAGCTTTCTTT
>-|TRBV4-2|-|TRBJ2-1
CASSSLEGDFGEQFF
TGTGCCAGCAGCTCCCTAGAAGGGGACTTCGGTGAGCAGTTTTTC